This TCR beta chain was found in a study of metastatic and nonmetastatic thyroid tumors. Study overall: From malignant and benign thyroid patients, repertoires in blood and in tumor or nodule tissue were compared. Whole-study findings and limits: Compared with benign nodules, malignant thyroid tumors were reported to have significantly higher TCR beta diversity in both blood and tumor.

Of note for this clone: The antigen is unknown.

Thyroid surgery took place with no prior treatment in any patient. TCRdb re-called the PCR reads with MiXCR. The table has about 18,000 clones, 34% seen once. V lost 5 bases and J 5 bases, leaving 8 bases between the germline ends. This CDR3 spans 12 amino acids. The TCR originated in a male donor with papillary thyroid cancer or a benign thyroid nodule (not recorded which). Some clones in this sample may be carry-over from other donors' samples. The material sequenced was tumor tissue. The rearrangement joins TRBV12-3 or TRBV12-4 to TRBJ2-3, with a weak D call TRBD2 (5 bases). CDR3 sequence: CASSITRDTQYF. Written as DNA, the CDR3 is TGTGCCAGCAGTATTACTAGAGATACGCAGTATTTT.